The 10 T cell receptor beta chains presented below share a single source sample, sequenced in a study of T cell repertoires in cytomegalovirus infection. The antigens these receptors bind are not known. MiXCR, applied by TCRdb to the reads, yields one record per CDR3 protein. This table holds approximately 81,000 distinct CDR3 sequences, roughly a quarter found once. The material was CD8+ T cells from cultured PBMCs, obtained from culture after CMV antigen stimulation. The receptor source for this set is a human donor in good health (CMV status not recorded). Some clones in this sample may be carry-over from other donors' samples.

This clonotype has at least ten counts. The V gene is TRBV6-5, the J gene TRBJ1-4; D unresolved. Germline V gives CDR1 MNHEY, CDR2 SVGAGI. This CDR3 spans 15 amino acids. Trimming left V 2 bases short and J 3 bases short, with 10 bases between. CDR3 sequence: CASSYAGRANEKLFF. CDR3 nucleotide sequence: TGTGCCAGCAGTTACGCTGGGAGGGCTAATGAAAAACTGTTTTTT.

The chain combines TRBV18 with TRBJ2-7; D perhaps matches TRBD1 (5 bases). The germline V gene encodes CDR1 KGHSH and CDR2 LQKENI. The CDR3 consists of 14 residues. The ends were cut back, 0 bases at V and 7 bases at J, with 13 bases in the middle. The CDR3 coding sequence is TGTGCCAGCTCACCACCGAGGACACTGTGGGAGCAGTACTTC. It yields the protein CASSPPRTLWEQYF.

This chain joins TRBV20-1 and TRBJ2-7, with D perhaps TRBD1 (6 bases). Trimming cost V 6 bases and J 6 bases, with 12 bases left between them. This CDR3 spans 11 amino acids. From germline, CDR1 is DFQATT and CDR2 SNEGSKA (reference sequence). CDR3 residues: CSATTGGEQYF. Here the CDR3 DNA reads TGCAGTGCCACGACAGGTGGCGAGCAGTACTTC.

This clonotype was seen at least ten times. CDR3 loop: CASRPTPDYGYTF. The CDR3 DNA reads as TGTGCCAGCAGACCGACACCTGACTATGGCTACACCTTC. The chain employs TRBV7-2 and TRBJ1-2, with D unclear. In germline, CDR1 is SGHTA, CDR2 FQGNSA. The CDR3 has 13 amino acids. Trimming took off 6 bases at V and 3 bases at J, with 11 bases between the two ends.

V usage is TRBV6-8 and J usage is TRBJ2-4; D gene uncertain. This CDR3 is built from 11 residues. Per germline, CDR1 MNHGY and CDR2 SAAAGT. Trimming removed 6 bases at V and 8 bases at J, with 8 bases between. The CDR3 region is CASRHLDIQYF. Here the CDR3 DNA reads TGTGCCAGCAGACACCTGGACATTCAGTACTTC.

The chain employs TRBV28 and TRBJ1-5; the D gene is possibly TRBD1 (5 bases). CDR1 is MDHEN and CDR2 is SYDVKM in the germline V gene. The CDR3 is 18 amino acids. The germline V and J ends were trimmed by 7 bases and 0 bases, with 22 bases remaining between them. The CDR3 bases are TGTGCCAGCATCCGTCCTTCTAGAGGGGCCTATAGCAATCAGCCCCAGCATTTT. Translating gives CASIRPSRGAYSNQPQHF.

The chain joins TRBV29-1 to TRBJ2-7; D possibly corresponds to TRBD2 (5 bases). Trimming left V 1 base short and J 7 bases short, with 5 bases between. Germline V gene sequence: CDR1 SQVTM, CDR2 ANQGSEA. CDR3 size: 10 residues. The CDR3 here is CSVEGGEQYF. The CDR3 region has the DNA TGCAGCGTTGAAGGCGGGGAGCAGTACTTC.

This clonotype was detected many times. The V gene is TRBV7-6, the J gene TRBJ2-2, with D tentatively TRBD1 or TRBD2 (5 bases each). V was clipped by 5 bases and J by 4 bases, with 14 bases between them. The CDR3 has 15 amino acids. Germline loops: CDR1 SGHVS, CDR2 FNYEAQ. The CDR3 DNA follows: TGTGCCAGCAGCCTAGGGACGGTTGCCACCGGGGAGCTGTTTTTT. This sequence encodes CASSLGTVATGELFF.

The chain couples TRBV6-2 or TRBV6-3 to TRBJ2-7; either TRBD1 or TRBD2 may supply D (5 bases each). From germline, CDR1 is MNHEY and CDR2 SVGEGT. V was clipped by 5 bases and J by 4 bases, with 18 bases between them. The CDR3 covers 15 residues. The CDR3 coding sequence is TGTGCCAGCAGTACCGACGGGACGGCTGATTACGAGCAGTACTTC. This translates into CASSTDGTADYEQYF.

This clonotype was found a few times. The rearrangement joins TRBV12-3 or TRBV12-4 to TRBJ2-5; 10 nucleotides match TRBD1. With 6 bases clipped from V and 5 bases from J, the junction kept 6 bases outside the gene matches. The CDR3 is made up of 14 amino acids. This CDR3 reads CASSRQGAFETQYF. The CDR3 region has the DNA TGTGCCAGCAGCCGACAGGGGGCTTTTGAGACCCAGTACTTC.